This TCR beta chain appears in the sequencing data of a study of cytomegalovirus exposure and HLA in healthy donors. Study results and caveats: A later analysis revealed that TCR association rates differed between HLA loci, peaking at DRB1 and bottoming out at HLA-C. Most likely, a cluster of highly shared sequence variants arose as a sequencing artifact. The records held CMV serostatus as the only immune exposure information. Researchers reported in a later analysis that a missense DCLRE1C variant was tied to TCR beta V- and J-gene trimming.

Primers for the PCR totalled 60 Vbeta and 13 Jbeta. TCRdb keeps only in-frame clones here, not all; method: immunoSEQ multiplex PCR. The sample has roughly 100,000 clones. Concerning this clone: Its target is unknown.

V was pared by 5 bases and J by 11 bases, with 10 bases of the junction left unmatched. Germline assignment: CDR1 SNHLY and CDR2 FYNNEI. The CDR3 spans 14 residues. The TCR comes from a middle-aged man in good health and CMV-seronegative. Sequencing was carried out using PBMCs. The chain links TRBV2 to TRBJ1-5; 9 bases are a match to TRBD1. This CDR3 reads CASSKTGGSIAQHF. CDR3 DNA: TGTGCCAGCAGTAAGACAGGGGGTAGTATAGCCCAGCATTTT.